Given below is one T cell receptor (beta chain) in context. The antigen is not known. This sample was taken from a study of blood T cells in healthy people across ages. Study results and limitations: Diversity figures derived from one million T cells were judged to underestimate the true value. Roughly linearly, TCR beta diversity per million T cells fell as age increased.

Using a J-beta primer mix together with a sample-barcoded 5' primer, a second PCR was run for about 6 to 12 cycles. The template-switch adaptor, which had 12 random nucleotides, put a tag on each cDNA molecule. Via MiXCR, TCRdb re-called the 5' RACE reads, giving one row per CDR3 protein. The repertoire has roughly 680,000 distinct CDR3 sequences, roughly 20% of them found once; the top ten carry approximately 3.7%. The sequence was collected from a man in his 70s in good health. The material sequenced was blood.

The DNA for the CDR3 is TGTGCCAGCAGCCCTGGTAGTAATTCACCCCTCCACTTT. Amino acid sequence: CASSPGSNSPLHF. The V and J genes are TRBV12-3 or TRBV12-4 and TRBJ1-6; unclear D gene. V was pared by 6 bases and J by 6 bases, with 9 bases between. CDR3 length equals 13 residues.